This entry describes one TCR beta chain. The antigen is undetermined. The repertoire was sequenced with immunoSEQ multiplex PCR; TCRdb's copy has only in-frame clones and lacks some. This table holds around 30,000 clones, roughly 80% found once. The sample is drawn from a study of PD-L1 blockade in urothelial cancer. The wider study: Samples came from 3 weeks, at the second dose, and 6 weeks into treatment.

V shed 3 bases and J shed 1 base, with 12 bases lying between them. Germline V gene sequence: CDR1 LNHDA, CDR2 SQIVND (reference sequence). The CDR3 covers 15 residues. Study-wide findings and caveats: Below-median pretreatment blood TCR clonality was a predictor of better survival.

This sample's time point: peripheral blood 6 weeks after treatment start. Here the sequenced sample was PBMCs, taken around atezolizumab (anti-PD-L1) treatment. The TCR originated in a man in his sixties or seventies with urothelial cancer. The rearrangement joins TRBV19 to TRBJ1-1, with a tentative D call TRBD1 (6 bases). CDR3 sequence reads: CASSISTGQNTEAFF. Here the CDR3 DNA reads TGTGCCAGTAGTATCTCCACGGGACAGAACACTGAAGCTTTCTTT.